This TCR beta chain was profiled in a study of blood T cell repertoires in COVID-19. About the research overall: Both acute and convalescent COVID-19 samples were obtained from the United States, Italy and Spain. Sources were T cells, B-cell-depleted T cells, or PBMCs; the material itself was cDNA or gDNA.

The table lists this clone with a count of one. Profiling relied on immunoSEQ multiplex PCR, and the TCRdb table lists in-frame clones only, not all of them. Among 150,000 to 200,000 clones listed, 70% to 80% were seen once. Seattle patient enrollment occurred during active infection, with longitudinal follow-up thereafter. CDR1 is SGHRS and CDR2 is YFSETQ in the germline V gene. This CDR3 spans 13 amino acids. V shed 6 bases, J shed 6 bases, and the junction held 6 bases outside the gene matches. The chain joins TRBV5-1 to TRBJ2-3, with TRBD1 matching 8 bases. This TCR was sampled from a woman between 55 and 75 years old with COVID-19, enrolled during active disease. The sample taken for sequencing was peripheral blood. In nucleotides, the CDR3 is TGCGCCAGCAACCAGGGGGCTTTGGATACGCAGTATTTT. Its translation: CASNQGALDTQYF.